This T cell receptor (beta chain) is from a study of PD-L1 blockade in urothelial cancer. The wider study: When blood samples were assessed, the median T cell count was 141,255.

Data came from immunoSEQ multiplex PCR; TCRdb stores just in-frame clones and leaves some out. Seen here are 29,000 or so clones, more than 75% observed once, and the top ten hold roughly 3.1%. Note on this clone: Its antigen is unidentified.

The cohort comprised individuals with locally advanced or metastatic urothelial carcinoma. This CDR3 spans 13 amino acids. CDR1 SNHLY and CDR2 FYNNEI come from the germline V gene. V was pared by 7 bases and J by 2 bases, with 8 bases between. The study, taken as a whole, reports: Pretreatment blood TCR clonality under the median forecast improved survival.

The chain links TRBV2 to TRBJ2-2; D gene unclear. Here the sequenced sample was PBMCs, taken around atezolizumab (anti-PD-L1) treatment. This TCR derives from a man aged 50 to 59 with urothelial cancer. The DNA of the CDR3 is TGTGCCAGCAATAACAGAAACACCGGGGAGCTGTTTTTT. Translating gives CASNNRNTGELFF.